The 27 T cell receptor beta chains reported below all come from one sample, sequenced in a study of CD8 T cells in ankylosing spondylitis. Points from the study as a whole: Ankylosing spondylitis blood seemed to carry a telltale TCR beta motif made of under 10 highly homologous variants.

TCRdb re-analysed the 5' RACE reads in MiXCR, keeping a single row per CDR3 protein. The repertoire holds about 390,000 distinct CDR3 sequences, with 20% to 25% as singletons. The antigens these receptors bind are not known. The specimen was blood, either unsorted or a sorted T cell fraction (not recorded which). The receptor source for this set is a male donor with ankylosing spondylitis.

This clonotype has a handful of counts. The chain recombines TRBV3-1 with TRBJ1-6; D gene unclear. Germline CDR1 is LGHDT and CDR2 is YNNKEL (reference sequence). V lost 1 base, J lost 7 bases, and 8 bases lay in between. The CDR3 length is 14 residues. The CDR3 spells CASSQGLTNSPLHF. DNA of the CDR3: TGTGCCAGCAGCCAAGGACTGACGAATTCACCCCTCCACTTT. Based on the CDR3 plus reference TRBV3-1 and TRBJ1-6, the full variable domain is DTAVSQTPKYLVTQMGNDKSIKCEQNLGHDTMYWYKQDSKKFLKIMFSYNNKELIINETVPNRFSPKSPDKAHLNLHINSLELGDSAVYFCASSQGLTNSPLHFGNGTRLTVT.

This sequence joins TRBV18 and TRBJ1-2; TRBD1 matches 9 bases. The J segment lost 6 bases and the V segment lost 8 bases, leaving 13 bases of the junction unmatched. The CDR3 spans 15 residues. Germline CDR1 is KGHSH and CDR2 is LQKENI. CDR3 sequence reads: CASGLDRGSTDGYTF. The CDR3, as DNA: TGTGCCAGCGGACTGGACAGGGGAAGTACGGATGGCTACACCTTC.

This clonotype was seen many times. Here the CDR3 reads CASSQNPDVNEKLFF. The DNA of the CDR3 is TGCGCCAGCAGCCAAAACCCGGATGTTAATGAAAAACTGTTTTTT. The V gene is TRBV4-3, the J gene TRBJ1-4; D is undetermined. This CDR3 is 15 amino acids long. Trimming removed 2 bases from V and 4 bases from J, with 11 bases in between. Looked up from germline, CDR1 is LGHNA and CDR2 is YSLEER.

Worth noting for this clonotype: Germline is not matched at one junction end, which may reflect a read error. The CDR3 DNA is TGTACCAGCAGATGGACAGGGAGGAGCAGCGGCTACACCTTC. Translating it yields CTSRWTGRSSGYTF. The chain carries TRBV2 and TRBJ1-2; 8 nucleotides line up with TRBD1. The length of the CDR3 is 14 residues. Germline values: CDR1 SNHLY, CDR2 FYNNEI. Full variable domain (outside the CDR3, taken from reference TRBV2 and TRBJ1-2): EPEVTQTPSHQVTQMGQEVILRCVPISNHLYFYWYRQILGQKVEFLVSFYNNEISEKSEIFDDQFSVERPDGSNFTLKIRSTKLEDSAMYFCTSRWTGRSSGYTFGSGTRLTVV.

In its sample, this clonotype was seen many times. V usage is TRBV10-3 and J usage is TRBJ2-7; D ambiguous. V shed 0 bases and J shed 6 bases, with 6 bases lying between them. This CDR3 region has 12 residues. Germline V gene lookup returns CDR1 ENHRY and CDR2 SYGVKD. This CDR3 is CAISESYAEQYF. In nucleotides, the CDR3 is TGTGCCATCAGTGAGTCGTATGCCGAGCAGTACTTC.

This clonotype was observed a few times. The chain carries TRBV29-1 and TRBJ2-7; a weak D match, TRBD2 (6 bases). Germline CDR1 and CDR2: SQVTM and ANQGSEA. The CDR3 runs 13 residues. The V gene lost 4 bases and the J gene lost 6 bases, with 16 bases spanning the gap. The CDR3 sequence is CSVAHGPGVEQYF. CDR3 in DNA: TGCAGCGTTGCCCACGGACCGGGAGTCGAGCAGTACTTC.

This chain uses TRBV12-3 or TRBV12-4 with TRBJ2-5, with D perhaps matching TRBD1 (7 bases). The CDR3 is 15 amino acids. V dropped 7 bases and J dropped 1 base, with 16 bases sitting between them. CDR3: CASTLLRGAQETQYF. The CDR3 bases are TGTGCCAGCACTCTTCTCAGGGGGGCCCAAGAGACCCAGTACTTC.

The chain couples TRBV20-1 to TRBJ2-7; TRBD1 agrees at 7 bases. In germline, CDR1 is DFQATT, CDR2 SNEGSKA (reference sequence). With V trimmed by 5 bases and J by 4 bases, 5 bases remained unmatched. This CDR3 region has 12 residues. CDR3 coding DNA: TGCAGTGCTTACTCGACAGGGTACGAGCAGTACTTC. As protein: CSAYSTGYEQYF.

This rearrangement joins TRBV29-1 to TRBJ2-7, with TRBD2 identical over 7 bases. Unmatched junction bases numbered 22, after V lost 6 bases and J lost 5 bases. CDR1 is SQVTM and CDR2 is ANQGSEA in the germline V gene. This CDR3 comprises 17 residues. The CDR3 protein is CSVSDRWDYRGQDEQYF. The CDR3 DNA follows: TGCAGCGTAAGCGATCGTTGGGACTACCGGGGTCAGGACGAGCAGTACTTC.

CDR3 loop: CASSLGPTVNYGYTF. The DNA of the CDR3 is TGCGCCAGCAGCTTGGGGCCGACAGTGAACTATGGCTACACCTTC. This sequence joins TRBV5-1 and TRBJ1-2; D perhaps matches TRBD1 (5 bases). Germline V lookup: CDR1 SGHRS, CDR2 YFSETQ. The V end lost 0 bases, the J end lost 2 bases, and 11 bases lay between the germline ends. The CDR3 runs to 15 residues.

The chain combines TRBV6-5 with TRBJ2-7; 11 bases are a match to TRBD2. The CDR3 is 14 residues long. With 7 bases clipped from V and 4 bases from J, the junction kept 6 bases outside the gene matches. The V gene's germline CDR1 is MNHEY and CDR2 SVGAGI. The DNA of the CDR3 is TGTGCCAGCATTATTATAGCGGGAGGGTACGAGCAGTACTTC. Its translation: CASIIIAGGYEQYF.

There are a few counts of this clonotype. The V call is TRBV5-5, the J call TRBJ2-3; D is unresolved. Germline V lookup: CDR1 SGHKS, CDR2 YYEKEE (reference sequence). Trimming cost V 4 bases and J 5 bases, with 11 bases left between them. The CDR3 is 13 residues long. The CDR3 loop is CASSKQLGDTQYF. The CDR3 coding sequence is TGTGCCAGCAGCAAACAACTGGGAGATACGCAGTATTTT. Full variable domain (outside the CDR3, taken from reference TRBV5-5 and TRBJ2-3): DAGVTQSPTHLIKTRGQQVTLRCSPISGHKSVSWYQQVLGQGPQFIFQYYEKEERGRGNFPDRFSARQFPNYSSELNVNALLLGDSALYLCASSKQLGDTQYFGPGTRLTVL.

The J gene is TRBJ1-4, the V gene TRBV6-1; 7 nucleotides align to TRBD1. The CDR3 covers 15 residues. The germline V gene encodes CDR1 MNHNS and CDR2 SASEGT. Trimming cost V 7 bases and J 4 bases; bases outside gene matches: 9. The CDR3 loop reads CASKGRDSYNEKLFF. The CDR3 nucleotides read TGTGCCAGCAAAGGGAGGGACAGTTATAATGAAAAACTGTTTTTT.

V gene TRBV9 combines with J gene TRBJ2-7; 13 bases agree with TRBD2. The germline V gene has CDR1 SGDLS and CDR2 YYNGEE. Germline trimming cut 8 bases from V and 5 bases from J; bases unmatched to any gene: 16. The CDR3 is made up of 17 amino acids. The CDR3 reads CARGTLAGGRPVDEQYF. The CDR3 DNA follows: TGTGCCAGGGGGACACTAGCGGGAGGGCGCCCGGTGGACGAGCAGTACTTC.

The chain is built from TRBV25-1 and TRBJ2-7, with 8 bases identical to TRBD1. This CDR3 is 17 amino acids long. J gave up 1 base and V 2 bases, and 10 bases lay outside the gene matches. Germline CDR1 is MGHDK and CDR2 is SYGVNS. The CDR3 reads CASSEGGQARQSYEQYF. The DNA of the CDR3 is TGTGCCAGCAGTGAAGGGGGACAGGCCCGACAATCCTACGAGCAGTACTTC.

The chain has TRBV28 and TRBJ2-2, with TRBD2 matching over 11 bases. The CDR3 is 16 amino acids. V lost 6 bases to trimming and J lost 1 base; unmatched junction nucleotides: 4. Germline V gives CDR1 MDHEN, CDR2 SYDVKM. The CDR3 nucleotides read TGTGCCAGCAGCTATGGACTAGCGGGGAACACCGGGGAGCTGTTTTTT. It encodes CASSYGLAGNTGELFF.

This clonotype appeared a few times. J is TRBJ2-7 and V is TRBV25-1; D unclear. CDR1 is MGHDK and CDR2 is SYGVNS in the germline V gene. The CDR3 totals 13 residues. Trimming removed 0 bases from V and 5 bases from J, with 8 bases in between. CDR3 bases: TGTGCCAGCAGTGAATACGCCGGAGACGAGCAGTACTTC. This codes for CASSEYAGDEQYF.

This chain joins TRBV12-5 and TRBJ2-2; 10 bases map to TRBD2. CDR1 and CDR2 (germline): LGHNT, FRNRAP. The CDR3 totals 16 residues. Trimming at V came to 2 bases and at J to 1 base, leaving 1 base not matched to a gene. DNA of the CDR3: TGTGCTAGTGGTTTGAGACTAGCGGGGAACACCGGGGAGCTGTTTTTT. Protein sequence: CASGLRLAGNTGELFF.

This clonotype appeared a few times. The V call is TRBV20-1, the J call TRBJ2-7, with D hard to call. There are 16 residues in the CDR3. CDR1 DFQATT and CDR2 SNEGSKA come from the germline V gene (reference sequence). Trimming cost V 5 bases and J 1 base, with 21 bases left between them. The CDR3 loop reads CSAAQSLRSPSYEQYF. CDR3 DNA sequence: TGCAGTGCTGCCCAGAGTTTGAGATCTCCTTCCTACGAGCAGTACTTC.

The chain joins TRBV15 to TRBJ1-1; TRBD1 might be the D (5 bases). The CDR3 is 16 amino acids. The germline gives CDR1 LNHNV, CDR2 YYDKDF (reference sequence). V was clipped by 1 base and J by 4 bases, with 16 bases between them. The CDR3 coding sequence is TGTGCCACCAGCAGAGGCAGGGTCCTCCGAGGCACTGAAGCTTTCTTT. This translates into CATSRGRVLRGTEAFF.

V is TRBV5-1 and J is TRBJ2-7, with D perhaps given as TRBD1 or TRBD2 (6 bases each). Trimming took off 3 bases at V and 7 bases at J, with 20 bases between the two ends. The germline V gene has CDR1 SGHRS and CDR2 YFSETQ. This CDR3 contains 15 residues. The CDR3 nucleotides read TGCGCCAGCAGCTCCAGGGGCGGGACCGCTAGGGAGCAGTACTTC. Translating gives CASSSRGGTAREQYF.

This clonotype was detected ten times or more. The gene calls are TRBV11-2 and TRBJ1-2; D is ambiguous. CDR3 length: 12 residues. Germline values: CDR1 SGHAT, CDR2 FQNNGV. V dropped 3 bases and J dropped 3 bases, with 5 bases sitting between them. DNA of the CDR3: TGTGCCAGCAGCTTTACAGACTATGGCTACACCTTC. Translation gives CASSFTDYGYTF.

This clonotype appeared a few times. The chain combines TRBV14 with TRBJ2-1, with D tentatively TRBD1 (5 bases). The CDR3 is 13 amino acids. The V gene lost 0 bases and the J gene lost 9 bases, with 9 bases spanning the gap. In germline, CDR1 is SGHDN, CDR2 FVKESK. The CDR3 nucleotides read TGTGCCAGCAGCCAAGAAGGGGTCGGTGAGCAGTTCTTC. The encoded protein is CASSQEGVGEQFF. The full variable domain, its missing parts supplied by reference TRBV14 and TRBJ2-1, is EAGVTQFPSHSVIEKGQTVTLRCDPISGHDNLYWYRRVMGKEIKFLLHFVKESKQDESGMPNNRFLAERTGGTYSTLKVQPAELEDSGVYFCASSQEGVGEQFFGPGTRLTVL.

This clonotype was counted only a few times. V is TRBV20-1 and J is TRBJ2-7, with 10 bases lining up with TRBD1. Germline V CDR1 and CDR2: DFQATT, SNEGSKA (reference sequence). The CDR3 sequence is 14 residues long. Unmatched junction bases numbered 7, after V lost 5 bases and J lost 3 bases. The CDR3 DNA follows: TGCAGTGCTGTTACCGGGACAGGGGACTACGAGCAGTACTTC. It specifies CSAVTGTGDYEQYF.

This clonotype appeared a few times. V gene TRBV10-1 combines with J gene TRBJ2-2, with 8 bases that match TRBD1. Germline V gives CDR1 WNHNN, CDR2 SYGVQD (reference sequence). Losses at the gene ends were 6 bases for V and 1 base for J; bases not matched to a gene: 7. The CDR3 covers 16 residues. CDR3 residues: CASSDPGQVNTGELFF. In nucleotides, the CDR3 is TGCGCCAGCAGCGATCCGGGACAGGTGAACACCGGGGAGCTGTTTTTT.

In DNA, the CDR3 is TGTGCCAGCAGCCATTCTCTAGCGGGAGGGGAGGAGACCCAGTACTTC. Protein: CASSHSLAGGEETQYF. This chain links TRBV4-2 with TRBJ2-5, with 12 nucleotides matching TRBD2. This CDR3 is 16 amino acids long. V lost 3 bases, J lost 5 bases, and 7 bases stayed unmatched. Per germline, CDR1 LGHNA and CDR2 YNFKEQ.

The chain joins TRBV20-1 to TRBJ1-5, with D maybe TRBD1 (6 bases). Trimming cost V 2 bases and J 9 bases, with 11 bases left between them. CDR1 DFQATT and CDR2 SNEGSKA come from the germline V gene (reference sequence). The CDR3 sequence is 12 residues long. The CDR3 nucleotides are TGCAGTGCTAGAAGCGGGACAACGCCCCAGCATTTT. Amino acids: CSARSGTTPQHF.